The rows below give T cell receptor beta chains drawn from one sample of a study of T cell repertoires in cytomegalovirus infection. From the reads, TCRdb called clonotypes with MiXCR, one entry per CDR3 protein. This table has roughly 280,000 distinct CDR3 sequences, around 9% appearing once. The sequencing input was PBMCs. The source of these receptors is a human donor in good health (CMV status not recorded). Some clones in this sample may be carry-over from other donors' samples. Both conserved end residues are part of each CDR3.

J gene | CDR3 length | V gene | CDR3 protein
TRBJ1-2 | 13 | TRBV12-3/TRBV12-4 | CASSLPGSVGYTF
TRBJ1-6 | 14 | TRBV12-3/TRBV12-4 | CASSFSQGHSPLHF
TRBJ1-3 | 15 | TRBV12-3/TRBV12-4 | CASSKRTGSGNTIYF
TRBJ2-1 | 15 | TRBV20-1 | CSAAGSGRSSNEQFF
TRBJ2-6 | 16 | TRBV20-1 | CSASGQGNSGANVLTF
TRBJ2-1 | 14 | TRBV12-3/TRBV12-4 | CASISSTSVDEQFF
TRBJ2-7 | 15 | TRBV15 | CATSIARQGGYEQYF
TRBJ1-5 | 13 | TRBV2 | CASREGPRQPQHF
TRBJ2-1 | 16 | TRBV7-2 | CASSLRWSGIGNEQFF
TRBJ1-5 | 14 | TRBV7-8 | CASSSPDWDQPQHF
TRBJ1-6 | 15 | TRBV7-3 | CASSAWGEFGSPLHF
TRBJ2-6 | 15 | TRBV2 | CASSRTFSGANVLTF
TRBJ1-1 | 13 | TRBV28 | CASSLDLFAEAFF
TRBJ1-1 | 15 | TRBV12-3/TRBV12-4 | CASTFTGGMNTEAFF
TRBJ2-7 | 14 | TRBV27 | CANSLGRVSYEQYF
TRBJ2-1 | 15 | TRBV6-6 | CASTIGTRSYNEQFF
TRBJ1-2 | 12 | TRBV28 | CATTETNYGYTF
TRBJ1-2 | 13 | TRBV7-2 | CASSSIQGLGYTF
TRBJ2-1 | 14 | TRBV19 | CASRERGDYNEQFF
TRBJ2-1 | 14 | TRBV6-1 | CASSPGTTYNEQFF
TRBJ2-1 | 14 | TRBV30 | CAWSRQGNYNEQFF
TRBJ2-2 | 14 | TRBV7-2 | CASSLAQSTGELFF
TRBJ2-4 | 15 | TRBV7-2 | CASSPRVFWGDIQYF
TRBJ1-4 | 15 | TRBV11-2 | CASSLTGSSYEKLFF
TRBJ2-5 | 13 | TRBV6-2/TRBV6-3 | CASSYGVQETQYF
TRBJ2-6 | 18 | TRBV19 | CASTLEGALSSGANVLTF
TRBJ1-1 | 17 | TRBV5-1 | CASSLAGDIGLLAEAFF
TRBJ1-1 | 17 | TRBV6-2/TRBV6-3 | CASSYERGQGMNTEAFF
TRBJ1-5 | 17 | TRBV6-2/TRBV6-3 | CASSWMSWGESNQPQHF
TRBJ2-4 | 13 | TRBV7-2 | CASSLTLLDIQYF
TRBJ2-7 | 19 | TRBV7-2 | CASSLGFRTSGRGTYEQYF
TRBJ2-1 | 15 | TRBV7-2 | CASSFSGRTYNEQFF
TRBJ2-1 | 18 | TRBV7-2 | CASSFLWGEFNSYNEQFF
TRBJ1-6 | 14 | TRBV14 | CASSLAGLRSPLHF
TRBJ2-5 | 18 | TRBV14 | CASSQQINPGAIQETQYF
TRBJ2-3 | 18 | TRBV7-2 | CASSPGTSGRISTDTQYF
TRBJ1-2 | 14 | TRBV7-9 | CASSLTGGSDGYTF
TRBJ1-5 | 15 | TRBV18 | CASSPGQSSNQPQHF
TRBJ1-2 | 13 | TRBV19 | CASSIAPEYGYTF
TRBJ2-7 | 13 | TRBV29-1 | CSVGAGVTYEQYF
TRBJ1-1 | 12 | TRBV7-2 | CASSYVTGSAFF
TRBJ1-5 | 14 | TRBV6-2/TRBV6-3 | CASRAGQGGQPQHF
TRBJ2-7 | 15 | TRBV28 | CASLGGGSGDYEQYF
TRBJ2-3 | 18 | TRBV4-3 | CASSQDSWAGGSTDTQYF
TRBJ2-5 | 11 | TRBV19 | CATGLQETQYF
TRBJ1-5 | 14 | TRBV19 | CASSILAGNQPQHF
TRBJ2-7 | 15 | TRBV12-3/TRBV12-4 | CASSLQRGGPYEQYF
TRBJ2-7 | 16 | TRBV4-2 | CASSQDRRGPWLEQYF